A single sample is the source of the 10 T cell receptor beta chains below, sequenced in a study of OX40 agonist ivuxolimab in advanced cancers. Assay: immunoSEQ multiplex PCR; the TCRdb copy retains only in-frame clones and omits some. The data hold around 79,000 clones, with 75% to 95% observed a single time. The sample in question was CD4+ or CD8+ T cells sorted from blood, obtained in a trial of the OX40 agonist ivuxolimab. These receptors were obtained from an adult with an advanced solid tumor such as melanoma, head and neck, liver or kidney cancer.

This rearrangement joins TRBV21-1 to TRBJ2-7; TRBD1 reflects the table's D call only, with no check against the DNA. TRBV21-1 is given as a pseudogene. This CDR3 contains 15 residues. The CDR3 here is CASSFRTEVSYEQYF. The CDR3 DNA reads as TGTGCCAGCAGCTTCCGGACAGAAGTATCCTACGAGCAGTACTTC.

The V and J genes are TRBV30 and TRBJ1-5; D might be TRBD1 (6 bases). The CDR3 is 13 residues long. CDR1 and CDR2 from the germline V gene are GTSNPN and SVGIG (reference sequence). Trimming took 2 bases from V and 4 from J, leaving 9 bases between them. CDR3 DNA sequence: TGTGCCTGGAGTTCAGGGGCGAATCAGCCCCAGCATTTT. This gives the protein CAWSSGANQPQHF.

The chain employs TRBV10-3 and TRBJ2-7; D ambiguous. This CDR3 spans 13 amino acids. Trimming shortened V by 6 bases and J by 2 bases, and 11 bases separated the two germline ends. Germline lookup yields CDR1 ENHRY and CDR2 SYGVKD. The CDR3, as DNA: TGTGCCATCAGCAAGATACTGACCTACGAGCAGTACTTC. Its translation is CAISKILTYEQYF.

V and J are TRBV6-5 and TRBJ2-7, with D tentatively TRBD1 (6 bases). Trimming left V 2 bases short and J 6 bases short, with 14 bases between. This CDR3 spans 14 amino acids. The germline gives CDR1 MNHEY, CDR2 SVGAGI. The DNA of the CDR3 is TGTGCCAGCAGTTACGGAGAACAGGGTACCGAGCAGTACTTC. Protein: CASSYGEQGTEQYF.

The V call is TRBV5-1, the J call TRBJ1-4, with D perhaps matching TRBD1 (5 bases). This CDR3 comprises 15 residues. Trimming left V 0 bases short and J 6 bases short, with 12 bases between. Germline assignment: CDR1 SGHRS and CDR2 YFSETQ. The CDR3 here is CASSLGIREDEKLFF. The CDR3 DNA is TGCGCCAGCAGCTTGGGTATCAGGGAGGATGAAAAACTGTTTTTT.

The chain employs TRBV4-1 and TRBJ2-7, with D unresolved. CDR3 length equals 14 residues. Germline V gives CDR1 MGHRA, CDR2 YSYEKL. Deletions cut 1 base from V and 3 bases from J, with 10 bases between. The CDR3: CASSQVDRDYEQYF. For the CDR3, the DNA is TGCGCCAGCAGCCAAGTCGACCGAGACTACGAGCAGTACTTC.

J is TRBJ1-3 and V is TRBV28; no firm D call. The CDR3 sequence is 14 residues long. The germline V gene has CDR1 MDHEN and CDR2 SYDVKM. The V gene lost 7 bases and the J gene lost 7 bases, with 17 bases spanning the gap. In DNA, the CDR3 is TGTGCCAGCATCCTCACGGGCCCCGCCAACACCATATATTTT. Translating it yields CASILTGPANTIYF.

This clone is a singleton in its sample. CDR3 region: CSVTGRTEAFF. The CDR3 DNA is TGCAGTGTGACAGGGCGGACTGAAGCTTTCTTT. The chain has TRBV20-1 and TRBJ1-1; 7 bases are a match to TRBD1. CDR3 size: 11 residues. Per germline, CDR1 DFQATT and CDR2 SNEGSKA (reference sequence). With V trimmed by 7 bases and J by 5 bases, 4 bases remained unmatched.

The V and J genes are TRBV28 and TRBJ2-5; 9 nucleotides agree with TRBD2. The length of the CDR3 is 16 residues. Germline lookup yields CDR1 MDHEN and CDR2 SYDVKM. The ends lost 6 bases at V and 5 bases at J; junction bases unmatched: 13. The CDR3 sequence: CASSSPAGGRKETQYF. The CDR3 DNA sequence: TGTGCCAGCAGCAGCCCCGCGGGAGGGAGGAAGGAGACCCAGTACTTC.

The chain uses TRBV2 and TRBJ2-3; D gene ambiguous. Per the germline V gene, CDR1 is SNHLY and CDR2 is FYNNEI. The CDR3 contains 10 residues. The V gene lost 4 bases and the J gene lost 7 bases, with 3 bases spanning the gap. CDR3 residues: CASSANTQYF. DNA for the CDR3: TGTGCCAGCAGTGCAAATACGCAGTATTTT.